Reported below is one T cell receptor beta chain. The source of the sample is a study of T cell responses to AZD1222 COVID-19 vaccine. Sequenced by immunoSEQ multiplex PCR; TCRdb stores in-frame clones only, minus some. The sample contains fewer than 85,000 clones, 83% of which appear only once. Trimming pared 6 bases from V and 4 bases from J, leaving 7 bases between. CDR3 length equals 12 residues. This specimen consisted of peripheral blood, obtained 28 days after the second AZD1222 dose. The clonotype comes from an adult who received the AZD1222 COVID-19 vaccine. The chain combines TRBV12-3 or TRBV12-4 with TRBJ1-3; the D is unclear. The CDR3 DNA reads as TGTGCCAGCAGGGTATTAGGAAACACCATATATTTT. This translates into CASRVLGNTIYF.